A selection of T cell receptor beta chains follows, all from one sample in a study of T cell clonotyping in hematopoietic cell transplantation. The assay was immunoSEQ multiplex PCR, and TCRdb's table has in-frame clones only and misses some. The table includes more than 65,000 clones, about 93% detected once. Sequenced: peripheral blood mononuclear cells. Source of these receptors: a man aged 45-65 years in good health. Some clones in this sample may be carry-over from other donors' samples. CDR3s include the opening cysteine and the closing phenylalanine or tryptophan. Fields, in order: V gene, J gene, D gene, clone size, CDR3 DNA, CDR3 protein. The D gene is left open where the match is weak. Clone size is stated in some rows and not others, as once, few, many or a class when expanded.

V: TRBV5-1
J: TRBJ2-7
D: -
size: -
DNA: TGCGCCAGCAGCAGGGAACACCCGAGCTACGAGCAGTACTTC
CDR3: CASSREHPSYEQYF

V: TRBV28
J: TRBJ1-3
D: -
size: -
DNA: TGTGCCAGCAGTGGGTTTAGCAGGGGACGTGGAAACACCATATATTTT
CDR3: CASSGFSRGRGNTIYF

V: TRBV7-2
J: TRBJ2-1
D: -
size: -
DNA: TGTGCCAGCAGCTCTCACGGGGGAACTGAGCAGTTCTTC
CDR3: CASSSHGGTEQFF

V: TRBV6-6
J: TRBJ2-5
D: -
size: -
DNA: TGTGCCAGCAGTTATCCCCAGCGGGAGACCCAGTACTTC
CDR3: CASSYPQRETQYF

V: TRBV2
J: TRBJ1-2
D: -
size: -
DNA: TGTGCCAGCAGTGTTGGGACGGACCCCTATGGCTACACCTTC
CDR3: CASSVGTDPYGYTF

V: TRBV20-1
J: TRBJ1-1
D: -
size: -
DNA: TGCAGTGCTAGAAGGGACACTGAAGCTTTCTTT
CDR3: CSARRDTEAFF

V: TRBV14
J: TRBJ1-1
D: -
size: -
DNA: TGTGCCAGCAGCCATGTCAGGTTGAAAGGGAACACTGAAGCTTTCTTT
CDR3: CASSHVRLKGNTEAFF

V: TRBV7-2
J: TRBJ2-1
D: TRBD1
size: -
DNA: TGTGCCAGCAGCTTGACAGGGGGCGAGAATGAGCAGTTCTTC
CDR3: CASSLTGGENEQFF

V: TRBV28
J: TRBJ1-1
D: TRBD1
size: -
DNA: TGTGCCAGCAGTCCCACAGGGGGGACTGAAGCTTTCTTT
CDR3: CASSPTGGTEAFF

V: TRBV6-6
J: TRBJ2-3
D: -
size: -
DNA: TGTGCCAGCAGAGACTATCCAGATACGCAGTATTTT
CDR3: CASRDYPDTQYF

V: TRBV29-1
J: TRBJ2-1
D: -
size: -
DNA: TGCAGCGTTGATAGCGGTACCGACAATGAGCAGTTCTTC
CDR3: CSVDSGTDNEQFF

V: TRBV9
J: TRBJ1-2
D: -
size: -
DNA: TGTGCCAGCAGCGCCTCTACAGGACTCTTATATGGCTACACCTTC
CDR3: CASSASTGLLYGYTF

V: TRBV6-1
J: TRBJ1-1
D: -
size: -
DNA: TGTGCCAGCACGTCGGGGCAGGGCGGCACTGAAGCTTTCTTT
CDR3: CASTSGQGGTEAFF

V: TRBV2
J: TRBJ1-2
D: -
size: -
DNA: TGTGCCAGCCGAACGCTTACGGGGTCCGGTGATGGCTACACCTTC
CDR3: CASRTLTGSGDGYTF

V: TRBV19
J: TRBJ2-2
D: -
size: -
DNA: TGTGCCAGTAGTATAGGTCCAGGGACCGGGGAGCTGTTTTTT
CDR3: CASSIGPGTGELFF

V: TRBV27
J: TRBJ2-3
D: -
size: -
DNA: TGTGCCAGCAGCTCCACAGATACGCAGTATTTT
CDR3: CASSSTDTQYF

V: TRBV9
J: TRBJ1-2
D: -
size: -
DNA: TGTGCCAGCAGCGGCGGGAGGGGGGCTGGCTATGGCTACACCTTC
CDR3: CASSGGRGAGYGYTF

V: TRBV15
J: TRBJ1-2
D: -
size: -
DNA: TGTGCCACCAGCAGAGTCTGGGCAGCCAACTATGGCTACACCTTC
CDR3: CATSRVWAANYGYTF

V: TRBV9
J: TRBJ2-7
D: TRBD2
size: -
DNA: TGTGCCAGCAGCGAGGGACTAGCGAACTCCTACGAGCAGTACTTC
CDR3: CASSEGLANSYEQYF

V: TRBV29-1
J: TRBJ1-1
D: TRBD1
size: few
DNA: TGCAGCGTTGAAGATCCGTTAGGGACAGGAGCGGCGGCTTTCTTT
CDR3: CSVEDPLGTGAAAFF

V: TRBV6-1
J: TRBJ1-2
D: -
size: few
DNA: TGTGCCACCTCGGCCTTGGGCTACACCTTC
CDR3: CATSALGYTF

V: TRBV6-1
J: TRBJ1-5
D: -
size: -
DNA: TGTGCCAGCAGTGAAATGGGAAGCAATCAGCCCCAGCATTTT
CDR3: CASSEMGSNQPQHF

V: TRBV6-6
J: TRBJ1-6
D: -
size: once
DNA: TGTGCCAGCAGTTACCGAGAGTCACCCCTCCACTTT
CDR3: CASSYRESPLHF

V: TRBV29-1
J: TRBJ2-1
D: -
size: once
DNA: TGCAGCTTGTTCGGGGTATCCTACAATGAGCAGTTCTTC
CDR3: CSLFGVSYNEQFF

V: TRBV7-2
J: TRBJ1-2
D: -
size: -
DNA: TGTGCCAGCAGCTTACCGGGGGGGATTAACTATGGCTACACCTTC
CDR3: CASSLPGGINYGYTF

V: TRBV10-3
J: TRBJ2-1
D: TRBD2
size: -
DNA: TGTGCCATCAGTGGGCGGGGGGGCCTTGGGAATGAGCAGTTCTTC
CDR3: CAISGRGGLGNEQFF

V: TRBV28
J: TRBJ1-2
D: -
size: -
DNA: TGTGCCAGCAGTTTCTTCCGACAGAACTATGGCTACACCTTC
CDR3: CASSFFRQNYGYTF

V: TRBV7-6
J: TRBJ2-3
D: TRBD2
size: -
DNA: TGTGCCAGCAGCTCCTCGACTAGCAGAAGCACAGATACGCAGTATTTT
CDR3: CASSSSTSRSTDTQYF

V: TRBV5-1
J: TRBJ2-1
D: -
size: -
DNA: TGCGCCAGCAGCTTGGGGGGGCGGTTGTACAATGAGCAGTTCTTC
CDR3: CASSLGGRLYNEQFF

V: TRBV1
J: TRBJ2-3
D: -
size: -
DNA: TGCACCAGCAGCCAGAGGGACGTATGGGGGCAGTATTTT
CDR3: CTSSQRDVWGQYF

V: TRBV2
J: TRBJ2-7
D: -
size: -
DNA: TGTGCCAGCAAGGCGTTCTTGGGGTCCCCCGAGCAGTACTTC
CDR3: CASKAFLGSPEQYF

V: TRBV6-5
J: TRBJ1-4
D: -
size: -
DNA: TGTGCCAGCAGAATAGGAGGGACAAGCGAAAAACTGTTTTTT
CDR3: CASRIGGTSEKLFF

V: TRBV2
J: TRBJ1-3
D: TRBD1
size: -
DNA: TGTGCCAGCGTTGTGGGACAGTTAGGGGACACCATATATTTT
CDR3: CASVVGQLGDTIYF

V: TRBV6-1
J: TRBJ1-1
D: -
size: -
DNA: TGTGCCAGCAGTGTACTTAACACTGAAGCTTTCTTT
CDR3: CASSVLNTEAFF

V: TRBV27
J: TRBJ2-1
D: -
size: -
DNA: TGTGCCAGCAGTCAGAACCCGGGACCAAAATATGGGATTCATAAGGAGCAGTTCTTC
CDR3: CASSQNPGPKYGIHKEQFF

V: TRBV7-2
J: TRBJ1-1
D: -
size: -
DNA: TGTGCCAGCAGCACTACAGGGCACACTGAAGCTTTCTTT
CDR3: CASSTTGHTEAFF

V: TRBV19
J: TRBJ1-3
D: -
size: -
DNA: TGTGCCAGTAGTATCGAGACGTTCTCTGGAAACACCATATATTTT
CDR3: CASSIETFSGNTIYF